What follows describes a single T cell receptor beta chain. This specimen comes from a study of blood T cell repertoires in COVID-19. Study details: COVID-19 samples collected from the United States, Italy and Spain covered acute and convalescent phases.

CDR3 length equals 12 residues. Germline V gene sequence: CDR1 GTSNPN, CDR2 SVGIG (reference sequence). V shed 4 bases and J 6 bases; nucleotides not matched to a gene: 6. Using immunoSEQ multiplex PCR, the repertoire was profiled, and TCRdb retains in-frame clones only, with some absent. The sample includes under 450,000 clones, about four fifths of them seen just once. Enrollees, about 18 to 90 years old, lived in 24 US areas. Grouping used clinical history reported by participants in a survey and questionnaire. The chain combines TRBV30 with TRBJ2-7; 7 bases align to TRBD2. The sequenced sample consisted of PBMCs or T cells enriched from blood (not recorded which). This receptor was obtained from a woman in her fifties or sixties who had recovered from COVID-19. The chain's CDR3 is CAWNSGGLEQYF. The CDR3 region has the DNA TGTGCCTGGAACTCGGGGGGTCTCGAGCAGTACTTC.